What follows are 26 T cell receptor beta chains derived from one specimen sequenced in a study of tumor and adjacent non-tumor tissue in lung cancer. The library came from three nested PCR rounds adapted from ARM-PCR protocols. TCRdb re-analysed the multiplex PCR reads in MiXCR, keeping a single row per CDR3 protein. The table has roughly 82,000 distinct CDR3 sequences, about 77% seen once. No cell sorting was done before RNA was extracted from the tissue. This non-tumor lung sample came from over 3 cm beyond the tumor edge. The specimen was distant non-tumor lung tissue. The receptors shown here come from a woman in her 50s with non-small cell lung cancer.

In regard to this clonotype: The junction departs from the called germline gene at one end, perhaps through a read error. The chain couples TRBV5-6 to TRBJ2-3; 13 bases are shared with TRBD2. The CDR3 has 16 amino acids. Germline V gene lookup returns CDR1 SGHDT and CDR2 YYEEEE. CDR3 DNA: TGTCCCAGCAGCTTCCCGGGACTAGCGGGGCCCGATACGCAGTATTTT. Residues: CPSSFPGLAGPDTQYF.

In this sample, this clonotype turned up once. The chain couples TRBV5-1 to TRBJ2-2; D may be TRBD1 or TRBD2 (6 bases each). The germline CDR1 and CDR2 sequences are SGHRS and YFSETQ. This CDR3 is 12 amino acids long. Trimming pared 0 bases from V and 15 bases from J, leaving 12 bases between. The CDR3: CASSLAQGRMFF. CDR3 bases: TGCGCCAGCAGCTTGGCCCAGGGGAGGATGTTTTTT.

As for this clonotype: The junction does not match germline at one end; this may be a read error. The chain employs TRBV6-2 or TRBV6-3 and TRBJ2-2; 10 bases line up with TRBD2. The CDR3 consists of 18 residues. The V gene's germline CDR1 is MNHEY and CDR2 SVGEGT. The CDR3 DNA is TGTGCCAGCAAAGGCTACCTAGCGGGAGTGGCGAACACCGGGGAGTTGTTTTTT. Its translation is CASKGYLAGVANTGELFF.

With respect to this clonotype: The junction shows a germline mismatch at one end, possibly a read error. This sequence joins TRBV5-5 and TRBJ2-2; D could derive from TRBD1 or TRBD2 (5 bases each). CDR3 size: 14 residues. The germline V gene encodes CDR1 SGHKS and CDR2 YYEKEE (reference sequence). CDR3 sequence (DNA): TGTGTCAGCAGCCCGGGACGATACACCGGGGAGCTGTTTTTC. As protein: CVSSPGRYTGELFF.

This clonotype turned up a few times. The J gene is TRBJ2-1, the V gene TRBV12-3 or TRBV12-4; a possible D gene is TRBD2 (6 bases). The CDR3 totals 15 residues. The ends were cut back, 9 bases at V and 7 bases at J, with 22 bases in the middle. The CDR3 sequence is CARTSPGRGSNEQFF. The CDR3 DNA reads as TGTGCCAGGACTTCCCCGGGGCGGGGATCTAATGAGCAGTTCTTC.

Points on this clonotype: The conserved final phenylalanine or tryptophan is absent from the CDR3, which likely points to a read error. The limits of the CDR3 on the DNA are not certain, so only TCRdb's listed CDR3 is given. The chain is built from TRBV5-6 and TRBJ2-7; the table names TRBD2, a call not compared with the DNA. The germline CDR1 and CDR2 sequences are SGHDT and YYEEEE. The CDR3 length is 20 residues, termini included. The CDR3 sequence is CASSLSNGLTSGRISYEQYC.

This clonotype was counted at least ten times. The CDR3 reads CASTGPSSGNTIYF. In DNA form, the CDR3 reads TGTGCCAGCACGGGACCGAGCTCTGGAAACACCATATATTTT. V is TRBV6-5 and J is TRBJ1-3; the D gene is possibly TRBD1 (5 bases). Trimming removed 7 bases from V and 0 bases from J, with 10 bases in between. CDR3 length: 14 residues. The germline CDR1 and CDR2 sequences are MNHEY and SVGAGI.

V gene TRBV10-3 combines with J gene TRBJ2-3; D is uncertain. Germline V gives CDR1 ENHRY, CDR2 SYGVKD. The CDR3 is made up of 15 amino acids. The ends were cut back, 0 bases at V and 5 bases at J, with 12 bases in the middle. CDR3 DNA: TGTGCCATCAGTGAGTCGTATCCCTGCATAGATACGCAGTATTTT. This gives the protein CAISESYPCIDTQYF.

In the case of this clonotype: A junction end diverges from the germline sequence, so it may reflect a read error. The V and J genes are TRBV29-1 and TRBJ1-2, with 8 bases aligning to TRBD1. The CDR3 sequence is 13 residues long. The germline V gene has CDR1 SQVTM and CDR2 ANQGSEA. CDR3 amino acids: CSIPWTGFGGYTF. Here the CDR3 DNA reads TGTAGCATTCCCTGGACAGGGTTTGGTGGCTACACCTTC.

The rearrangement joins TRBV6-1 to TRBJ2-7, with D possibly matching TRBD2 (5 bases). V lost 1 base and J 7 bases, leaving 17 bases between the germline ends. The V gene's germline CDR1 is MNHNS and CDR2 SASEGT. This CDR3 contains 15 residues. CDR3 loop: CASSEEGSGSEEQYF. As DNA, the CDR3 is TGTGCCAGCAGTGAAGAAGGTAGTGGGAGCGAGGAGCAGTACTTC.

In regard to this clonotype: It is likely a read error, because the conserved phenylalanine at the end of the CDR3 is missing. The chain has TRBV6-5 and TRBJ1-4, with TRBD1 identical over 8 bases. Germline V gives CDR1 MNHEY, CDR2 SVGAGI. This CDR3 region has 17 residues. This CDR3 is CASSHLNPGGSNEKLFI. CDR3 DNA sequence: TGCGCCAGCAGCCATCTTAATCCAGGGGGCTCCAATGAAAAACTGTTTATT.

This chain connects TRBV6-5 to TRBJ2-1; TRBD2 agrees at 9 bases. V lost 10 bases to trimming and J lost 5 bases; unmatched junction nucleotides: 18. This CDR3 comprises 17 residues. Per the germline V gene, CDR1 is MNHEY and CDR2 is SVGAGI. CDR3 in DNA: TGTGCCAACAGGCATGCCACGGGGCGGGGGGGGGACAATGAGCAGTTCTTC. Its translation is CANRHATGRGGDNEQFF.

As to this clonotype: This clone may be a read error of a much larger clone one base away. The genes are TRBV30 and TRBJ1-2; D ambiguous. Germline V CDR1 and CDR2: GTSNPN, SVGIG (reference sequence). This CDR3 spans 12 amino acids. The CDR3 bases are TGTGTCTGGAGTGGGTTCTCAGAAGGCTACACCTTC. Translating gives CVWSGFSEGYTF.

The chain joins TRBV27 to TRBJ1-1; D is undetermined. Germline V gene data show CDR1 as MNHEY and CDR2 as SMNVEV (reference sequence). Trimming stripped 10 bases from V and 5 bases from J, with 20 bases between. The CDR3 loop spans 14 amino acids. CDR3 sequence (DNA): TGTGCCATCAGCCACCCGACCGCTGGAACTGAAGCTTTCTTT. It encodes CAISHPTAGTEAFF.

The table lists this clonotype with a few counts. The junction and the germline gene differ at one end; a read error may be behind it. V is TRBV5-1 and J is TRBJ2-2; TRBD2 agrees at 10 bases. CDR3 length equals 16 residues. CDR1 is SGHRS, CDR2 YFSETQ, per germline. The CDR3 DNA sequence: TGCGCCGGCAGCTTGTTGACTAGCGGGTTGGTCGGGGAGCTGTTCTTT. Translated: CAGSLLTSGLVGELFF. Using reference TRBV5-1 and TRBJ2-2 for the parts outside the CDR3, the full variable domain is KAGVTQTPRYLIKTRGQQVTLSCSPISGHRSVSWYQQTPGQGLQFLFEYFSETQRNKGNFPGRFSGRQFSNSRSEMNVSTLELGDSALYLCAGSLLTSGLVGELFFGEGSRLTVL.

Many counts were recorded for this clonotype. The CDR3 loop is CASNIAGEAYEQYF. In DNA, the CDR3 is TGCGCCAGCAATATAGCGGGAGAGGCCTACGAGCAGTACTTC. The chain links TRBV10-2 to TRBJ2-7, with 9 nucleotides matching TRBD2. The CDR3 length is 14 residues. CDR1 is WSHSY, CDR2 SAAADI, per germline. Trimming took 7 bases from V and 2 from J; bases not matched to a gene: 6.

There are a few counts of this clonotype. The chain combines TRBV9 with TRBJ1-5; TRBD1 matches 9 bases. CDR1 SGDLS and CDR2 YYNGEE come from the germline V gene. J gave up 6 bases and V 4 bases, and 14 bases lay outside the gene matches. This CDR3 contains 17 residues. DNA of the CDR3: TGTGCCAGCAGCCCCGAGTTCGGGACAGGGCTAGGTCAGCCCCAGCATTTT. The encoded protein is CASSPEFGTGLGQPQHF.

Concerning this clonotype: The CDR3 ends on some other residue instead of the conserved phenylalanine or tryptophan, so this is likely a read error. V is TRBV7-2 and J is TRBJ2-7; 12 nucleotides line up with TRBD2. The CDR3 covers 18 residues. CDR1 and CDR2 (germline): SGHTA, FQGNSA. The CDR3 spells CASSLDFGTSGHTYEQYS. The CDR3 region has the DNA TGTGCCAGTAGCTTAGACTTCGGGACTAGCGGGCACACTTACGAGCAGTACTCC.

This clonotype was seen at least ten times. The chain couples TRBV4-1 to TRBJ1-4; 8 bases fit TRBD1. Germline V lookup: CDR1 MGHRA, CDR2 YSYEKL. The V and J ends lost 8 bases and 8 bases, in that order; junction bases with no gene match: 7. The CDR3 loop spans 13 amino acids. The CDR3 region is CASLDREAEKLFF. CDR3 bases: TGCGCCAGCTTGGACAGGGAGGCGGAAAAACTGTTTTTT.

The genes are TRBV6-5 and TRBJ2-3, with D perhaps TRBD1 or TRBD2 (6 bases each). Per the germline V gene, CDR1 is MNHEY and CDR2 is SVGAGI. Between the trimmed V and J ends, which lost 7 bases and 3 bases, there was a span of 20 bases. The CDR3 has 16 residues. The CDR3 protein is CASNSLWGASTDTQYF. The CDR3 region has the DNA TGTGCCAGCAACTCCCTTTGGGGGGCGAGTACAGATACGCAGTATTTT.

Regarding this clonotype: One junction end does not reproduce the germline sequence, and a read error may be involved. The gene calls are TRBV30 and TRBJ2-5; D is uncertain. CDR3 length: 15 residues. Germline V CDR1 and CDR2: GTSNPN, SVGIG (reference sequence). CDR3 region: CARSTISSTQETQYF. The CDR3 nucleotides are TGTGCCCGGAGCACTATTTCGTCGACTCAAGAGACCCAGTACTTC.

This clonotype was seen just once. A much more abundant neighbour one base away suggests this may be a read error. The CDR3 is CASSSLWQETQSF. In nucleotides, the CDR3 is TGTGCCAGCAGTTCGCTATGGCAAGAGACCCAGTCCTTC. This chain connects TRBV2 to TRBJ2-5, with D unresolved. CDR1 and CDR2 (germline): SNHLY, FYNNEI. The CDR3 has 13 residues.

Worth noting for this clonotype: Given a much more abundant clone one base away, this may be a read error. The CDR3 region has the DNA TGCGCCAGCAGCCATAGACGGGGGAACACTGAAGCTTTCTTT. Protein: CASSHRRGNTEAFF. The genes are TRBV5-1 and TRBJ1-1; D call uncertain. The V gene lost 4 bases and the J gene lost 1 base, with 11 bases spanning the gap. The CDR3 runs to 14 residues. Germline-derived CDR1 and CDR2 are SGHRS and YFSETQ.

This clonotype is deemed medium-sized. The rearrangement links TRBV4-1 to TRBJ2-7; D is perhaps TRBD1 (5 bases). V lost 0 bases and J lost 4, with 13 bases in between. The CDR3 is 15 residues long. From germline, CDR1 is MGHRA and CDR2 YSYEKL. The CDR3 region is CASSQDPGHSYEQYF. The CDR3 bases are TGCGCCAGCAGCCAAGATCCCGGACATTCATACGAGCAGTACTTC.

A word on this clonotype: Possible read error: a much larger clone is one base away. The V and J genes are TRBV20-1 and TRBJ2-3, with D possibly being TRBD2 (6 bases). This CDR3 has 12 amino acids. The germline V gene has CDR1 DFQATT and CDR2 SNEGSKA (reference sequence). V lost 7 bases and J lost 6, with 14 bases in between. CDR3 nucleotides: TGCAGTGATGAGGGCCGGGGGGATACGCAGTATTTT. This encodes CSDEGRGDTQYF.

Worth noting for this clonotype: Sequence at one end of the junction differs from germline and may be a read error. The V gene is TRBV5-1, the J gene TRBJ2-3, with TRBD2 as a possible D gene (5 bases). The CDR3 runs to 16 residues. Germline CDR1 reads SGHRS; CDR2 reads YFSETQ. The CDR3 coding sequence is TGCGCCAGCAGCTTTAGTGAGAGCCCTAGCACAGATATGCAGTATTTT. This sequence encodes CASSFSESPSTDMQYF. Together with reference TRBV5-1 and TRBJ2-3, the CDR3 gives the full variable domain: KAGVTQTPRYLIKTRGQQVTLSCSPISGHRSVSWYQQTPGQGLQFLFEYFSETQRNKGNFPGRFSGRQFSNSRSEMNVSTLELGDSALYLCASSFSESPSTDMQYFGPGTRLTVL.